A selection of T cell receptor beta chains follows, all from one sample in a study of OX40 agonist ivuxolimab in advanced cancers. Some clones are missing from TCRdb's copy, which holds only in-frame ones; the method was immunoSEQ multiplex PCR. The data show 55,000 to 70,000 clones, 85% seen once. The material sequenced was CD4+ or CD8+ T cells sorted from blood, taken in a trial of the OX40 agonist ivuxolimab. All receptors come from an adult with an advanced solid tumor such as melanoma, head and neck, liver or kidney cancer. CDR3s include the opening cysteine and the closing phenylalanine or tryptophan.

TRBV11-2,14,CASSPAGLTYEQYF
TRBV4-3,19,CASSQDVDRDAEEYSPLHF
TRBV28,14,CASSIRQGPTEAFF
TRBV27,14,CASSYTGALEKLFF
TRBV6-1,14,CASSGYYSNQPQHF
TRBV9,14,CASSVAGSPDTQYF
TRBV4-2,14,CASSLDGAGNTIYF
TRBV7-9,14,CASSYTAANYGYTF
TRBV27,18,CASRERLGDGKGADTQYF
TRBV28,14,CASSLTGNTDTQYF
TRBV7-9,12,CASSLGTYEQYF
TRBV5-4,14,CASSLGGRDTEAFF
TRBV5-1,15,CASSLSGSGGNIQYF
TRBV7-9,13,CASSPTREGEQFF
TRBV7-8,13,CASGLSGNYGYTF
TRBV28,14,CATGTSGPQETQYF
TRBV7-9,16,CASSLDSGSKAWEQFF
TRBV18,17,CASSPKGGSVGTDTQYF
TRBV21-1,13,CASSGKEGHGYTF
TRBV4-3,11,CASSGTGGVFF
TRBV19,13,CASSIRQGRGYTF
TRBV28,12,CASDRSYNEQFF
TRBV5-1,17,CASSLQTGGGNTGELFF
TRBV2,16,CASRHREGSYNSPLHF
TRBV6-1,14,CASSLLWGGNEQFF
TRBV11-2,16,CASRSVSGSGTGELFF